The TCR beta chain under discussion was sequenced for a study of T-cell reconstitution after alpha-beta-depleted transplantation in children. It was with unique molecular identifiers that the TCRbeta library was prepared. Each CDR3 protein is one row after TCRdb ran MiXCR on the PCR reads. The sample contains 350,000 to 400,000 distinct CDR3 sequences, about 14% of which appear only once. In its sample, this clonotype was seen many times. Trimming removed 0 bases at V and 1 base at J, with 6 bases between. The V gene's germline CDR1 is LGHDT and CDR2 YNNKEL (reference sequence). The CDR3 loop spans 14 amino acids.

The receptor's source is a human donor who donated a stem cell graft to a child with Fanconi anemia. The chain has TRBV3-1 and TRBJ2-5, with D unclear. Sequenced here: PBMCs, sampled from the stem cell graft. The CDR3 loop is CASSQEAAQETQYF. The CDR3, as DNA: TGTGCCAGCAGCCAAGAGGCAGCCCAAGAGACCCAGTACTTC.